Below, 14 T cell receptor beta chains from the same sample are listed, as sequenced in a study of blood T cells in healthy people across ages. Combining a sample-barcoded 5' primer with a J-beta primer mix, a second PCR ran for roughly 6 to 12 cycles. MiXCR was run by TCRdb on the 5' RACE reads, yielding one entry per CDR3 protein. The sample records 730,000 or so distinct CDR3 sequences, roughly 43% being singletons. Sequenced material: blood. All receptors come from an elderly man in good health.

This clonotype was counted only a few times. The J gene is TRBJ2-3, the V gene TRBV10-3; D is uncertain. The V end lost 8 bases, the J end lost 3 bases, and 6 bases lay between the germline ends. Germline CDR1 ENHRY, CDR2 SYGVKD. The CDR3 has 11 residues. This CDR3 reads CAISGTDTQYF. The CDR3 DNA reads TGTGCCATCTCCGGGACAGATACGCAGTATTTT.

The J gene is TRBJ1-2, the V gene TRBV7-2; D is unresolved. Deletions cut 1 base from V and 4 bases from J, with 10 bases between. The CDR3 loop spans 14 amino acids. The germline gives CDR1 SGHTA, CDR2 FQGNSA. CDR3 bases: TGTGCCAGCAGCTTAGACGGCATTAGCTATGGCTACACCTTC. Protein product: CASSLDGISYGYTF.

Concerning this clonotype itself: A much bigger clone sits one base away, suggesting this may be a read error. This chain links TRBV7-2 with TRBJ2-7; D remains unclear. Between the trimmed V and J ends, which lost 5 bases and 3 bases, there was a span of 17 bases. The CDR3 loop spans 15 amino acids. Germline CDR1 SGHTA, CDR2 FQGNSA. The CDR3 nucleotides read TGTGCCAGCAGCCCTAATGACGGGCCCTTCTACGAGCAGTACTTC. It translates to CASSPNDGPFYEQYF.

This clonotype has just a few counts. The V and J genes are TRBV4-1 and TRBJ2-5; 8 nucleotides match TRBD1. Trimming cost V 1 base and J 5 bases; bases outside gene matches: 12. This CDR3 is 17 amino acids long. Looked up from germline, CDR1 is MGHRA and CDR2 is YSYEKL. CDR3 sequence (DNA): TGCGCCAGCAGCCAAGCGGAAGGTGCAGGGGGCTTTGAGACCCAGTACTTC. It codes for CASSQAEGAGGFETQYF.

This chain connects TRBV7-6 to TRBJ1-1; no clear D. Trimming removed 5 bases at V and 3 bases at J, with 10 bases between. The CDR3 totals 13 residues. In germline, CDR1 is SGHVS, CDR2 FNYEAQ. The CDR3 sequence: CASSKHADTEAFF. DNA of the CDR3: TGTGCCAGCAGCAAACATGCGGACACTGAAGCTTTCTTT.

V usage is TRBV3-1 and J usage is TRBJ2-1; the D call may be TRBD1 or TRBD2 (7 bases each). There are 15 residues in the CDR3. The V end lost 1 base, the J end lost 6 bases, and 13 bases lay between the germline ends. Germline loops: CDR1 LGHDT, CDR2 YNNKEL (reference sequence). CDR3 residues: CASSQAGGARNEQFF. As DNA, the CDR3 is TGTGCCAGCAGCCAAGCAGGGGGGGCGCGCAATGAGCAGTTCTTC.

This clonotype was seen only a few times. The CDR3 DNA is TGTGCCAGCAGACCCCTTGGGGGCGGCGTCTACAATGAGCAGTTCTTC. Amino acid sequence: CASRPLGGGVYNEQFF. The chain links TRBV6-2 or TRBV6-3 to TRBJ2-1; a possible D gene is TRBD1 (6 bases). Trimming left V 6 bases short and J 3 bases short, with 18 bases between. The germline gives CDR1 MNHEY, CDR2 SVGEGT. This CDR3 is built from 16 residues.

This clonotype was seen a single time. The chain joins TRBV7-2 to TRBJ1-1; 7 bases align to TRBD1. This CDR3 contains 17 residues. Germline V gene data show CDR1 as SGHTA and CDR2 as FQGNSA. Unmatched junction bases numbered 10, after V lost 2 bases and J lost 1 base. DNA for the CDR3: TGTGCCAGCAGCTTAATGAGCGCAGGGGGGGCGAACACTGAAGCTTTCTTT. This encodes CASSLMSAGGANTEAFF.

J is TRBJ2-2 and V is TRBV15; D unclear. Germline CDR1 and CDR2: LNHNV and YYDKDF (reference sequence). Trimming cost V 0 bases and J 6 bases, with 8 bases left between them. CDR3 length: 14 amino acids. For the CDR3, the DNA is TGTGCCACCAGCAGAGATGCGGTAGCCGGGGAGCTGTTTTTT. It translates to CATSRDAVAGELFF.

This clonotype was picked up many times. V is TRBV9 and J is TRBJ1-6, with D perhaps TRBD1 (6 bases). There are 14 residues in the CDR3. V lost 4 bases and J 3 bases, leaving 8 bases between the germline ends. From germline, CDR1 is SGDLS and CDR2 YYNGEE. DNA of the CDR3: TGTGCCAGCAGCCCGGGACACTATAATTCACCCCTCCACTTT. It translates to CASSPGHYNSPLHF.

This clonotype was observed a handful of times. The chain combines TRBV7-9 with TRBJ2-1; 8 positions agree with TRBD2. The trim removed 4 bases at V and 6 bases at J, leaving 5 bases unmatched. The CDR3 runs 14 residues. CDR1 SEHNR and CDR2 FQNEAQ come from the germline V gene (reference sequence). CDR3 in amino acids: CASSSRGGRNEQFF. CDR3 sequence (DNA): TGTGCCAGCAGCTCCCGGGGGGGTCGCAATGAGCAGTTCTTC.

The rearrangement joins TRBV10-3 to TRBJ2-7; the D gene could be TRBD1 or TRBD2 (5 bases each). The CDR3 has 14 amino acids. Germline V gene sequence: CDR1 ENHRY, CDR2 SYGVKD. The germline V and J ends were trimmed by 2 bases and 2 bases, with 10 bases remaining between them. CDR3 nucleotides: TGTGCCATCAGTGAGGGGGGTTTCACCTACGAGCAGTACTTC. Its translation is CAISEGGFTYEQYF.

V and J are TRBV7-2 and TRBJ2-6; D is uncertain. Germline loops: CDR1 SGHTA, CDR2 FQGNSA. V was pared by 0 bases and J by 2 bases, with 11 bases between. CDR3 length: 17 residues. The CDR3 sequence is CASSLATGFTGANVLTF. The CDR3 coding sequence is TGTGCCAGCAGCTTAGCGACGGGTTTTACTGGGGCCAACGTCCTGACTTTC.

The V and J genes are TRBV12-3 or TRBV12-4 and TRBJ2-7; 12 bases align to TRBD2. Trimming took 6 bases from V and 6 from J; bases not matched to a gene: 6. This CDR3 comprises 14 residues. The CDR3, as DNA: TGTGCCAGCAGCCCTGGACTAGCGGGAAGCGAGCAGTACTTC. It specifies CASSPGLAGSEQYF.